These T cell receptor beta chains were read from a single sample in a study of T-cell reconstitution after alpha-beta-depleted transplantation in children. MiXCR, run by TCRdb on the PCR reads, gives a single entry per CDR3 protein. The sample contains about 600,000 distinct CDR3 sequences, more than 20% of which appear only once. The specimen was PBMCs, mostly from graft donor cells, collected 360 days after TCRalphabeta/CD19-depleted stem cell transplant. These receptors originate from a boy under two years old who had a stem cell transplant for acute myeloid leukemia, so the T cells may come from the graft donor. CDR3s include the opening cysteine and the closing phenylalanine or tryptophan. The D gene is left open where the match is weak. Some rows mark clone size as missing; the rest say once, few, many or name a class of expanded clone.

J gene: TRBJ2-2; D gene: TRBD1; clone size: few; V gene: TRBV5-1; CDR3 DNA: TGCGCCAGCAGCATTCCCGGTACAGGGGGCGCATCCGGGGAGCTGTTTTTT; CDR3 protein: CASSIPGTGGASGELFF
J gene: TRBJ2-1; D gene: TRBD2; clone size: NA; V gene: TRBV6-4; CDR3 DNA: TGTGCCAGCAGTAGACTAGCGGGAGCGGGTGAGCAGTTCTTC; CDR3 protein: CASSRLAGAGEQFF
J gene: TRBJ2-2; D gene: NA; clone size: many; V gene: TRBV30; CDR3 DNA: TGTGCCTGGACGGGGTCCGGGGAGCTGTTTTTT; CDR3 protein: CAWTGSGELFF
J gene: TRBJ1-5; D gene: NA; clone size: many; V gene: TRBV29-1; CDR3 DNA: TGCAGCGTTGAGGAGGTGCAAGGGCAGCCCCAGCATTTT; CDR3 protein: CSVEEVQGQPQHF
J gene: TRBJ1-3; D gene: NA; clone size: once; V gene: TRBV28; CDR3 DNA: TGTGCCTCCTTCGCGGCCTCTGGAAACACCATATATTTT; CDR3 protein: CASFAASGNTIYF
J gene: TRBJ2-5; D gene: NA; clone size: few; V gene: TRBV7-9; CDR3 DNA: TGTGCCAGCAGCTCACCACTGGTTAGCAAAGAGACCCAGTACTTC; CDR3 protein: CASSSPLVSKETQYF
J gene: TRBJ2-1; D gene: NA; clone size: few; V gene: TRBV20-1; CDR3 DNA: TGCAGTGCTAGAGGCGACACCTACTCCTACAATGAGCAGTTCTTC; CDR3 protein: CSARGDTYSYNEQFF
J gene: TRBJ2-6; D gene: NA; clone size: NA; V gene: TRBV5-5; CDR3 DNA: TGTGCCAGCAGCGGAATAACAGGGTCTGGGGCCAACGTCCTGACTTTC; CDR3 protein: CASSGITGSGANVLTF
J gene: TRBJ2-1; D gene: TRBD2; clone size: NA; V gene: TRBV25-1; CDR3 DNA: TGTGCCAGCAGTGGAGCGGGGTTTGGCTACAATGAGCAGTTCTTC; CDR3 protein: CASSGAGFGYNEQFF
J gene: TRBJ2-2; D gene: TRBD1; clone size: NA; V gene: TRBV5-5; CDR3 DNA: TGTGCCAGCAACAGGGGACCGAACACCGGGGAGCTGTTTTTT; CDR3 protein: CASNRGPNTGELFF
J gene: TRBJ2-1; D gene: NA; clone size: many; V gene: TRBV20-1; CDR3 DNA: TGCAGTGCTAGGTTGAATGAGCAGTTCTTC; CDR3 protein: CSARLNEQFF
J gene: TRBJ1-5; D gene: NA; clone size: NA; V gene: TRBV20-1; CDR3 DNA: TGCAGTGCTAGGGTGGGGGCAGCAGATCAGCCCCAGCATTTT; CDR3 protein: CSARVGAADQPQHF
J gene: TRBJ2-1; D gene: NA; clone size: NA; V gene: TRBV7-9; CDR3 DNA: TGTGCCAGCAGCAACTTGGAAGGCAGGGGTGACAATGAGCAGTTCTTC; CDR3 protein: CASSNLEGRGDNEQFF
J gene: TRBJ1-6; D gene: NA; clone size: NA; V gene: TRBV13; CDR3 DNA: TGTGCCAGCAACCTAGATAATTCACCCCTCCACTTT; CDR3 protein: CASNLDNSPLHF
J gene: TRBJ1-1; D gene: NA; clone size: many; V gene: TRBV12-3/TRBV12-4; CDR3 DNA: TGTGCCAGCAGCCCTGGAGGCACTGAAGCTTTCTTT; CDR3 protein: CASSPGGTEAFF
J gene: TRBJ2-2; D gene: NA; clone size: NA; V gene: TRBV20-1; CDR3 DNA: TGCAGTGCTCTCCGGGGGCCGAGCACCGGGGAGCTGTTTTTT; CDR3 protein: CSALRGPSTGELFF
J gene: TRBJ2-3; D gene: NA; clone size: NA; V gene: TRBV29-1; CDR3 DNA: TGCAGCGTTTCTGGCGACTCCAGCACAGATACGCAGTATTTT; CDR3 protein: CSVSGDSSTDTQYF
J gene: TRBJ2-1; D gene: TRBD2; clone size: many; V gene: TRBV24-1; CDR3 DNA: TGTGCCACCAGTGATCTAGGAAGACTAGCGGGGGGGGACAATGAGCAGTTCTTC; CDR3 protein: CATSDLGRLAGGDNEQFF
J gene: TRBJ1-2; D gene: NA; clone size: NA; V gene: TRBV2; CDR3 DNA: TGTGCCAGCAGTGATCGGACAGCCTTCTATGGCTACACCTTC; CDR3 protein: CASSDRTAFYGYTF
J gene: TRBJ2-7; D gene: NA; clone size: many; V gene: TRBV20-1; CDR3 DNA: TGCAGTGCTAGACGTCCGGGCTACGAGCAGTACTTC; CDR3 protein: CSARRPGYEQYF
J gene: TRBJ2-1; D gene: NA; clone size: NA; V gene: TRBV7-2; CDR3 DNA: TGTGCCAGCAGCTTAGGTAGGGAGGACAGCCTCTACAATGAGCAGTTCTTC; CDR3 protein: CASSLGREDSLYNEQFF
J gene: TRBJ1-3; D gene: NA; clone size: NA; V gene: TRBV4-3; CDR3 DNA: TGCGCCAGCAGCCAAGGTCAGGCATCCGGAAACACCATATATTTT; CDR3 protein: CASSQGQASGNTIYF
J gene: TRBJ1-2; D gene: NA; clone size: few; V gene: TRBV3-1; CDR3 DNA: TGTGCCAGCAGCCAAGGCCACAGGCCGGAGGGCTACACCTTC; CDR3 protein: CASSQGHRPEGYTF
J gene: TRBJ2-2; D gene: TRBD1; clone size: NA; V gene: TRBV18; CDR3 DNA: TGTGCCAGCTCACCTATGACAGGGGGCGGAAACACCGGGGAGCTGTTTTTT; CDR3 protein: CASSPMTGGGNTGELFF
J gene: TRBJ1-3; D gene: NA; clone size: many; V gene: TRBV7-9; CDR3 DNA: TGTGCCAGCAGCTTCGAAGTTAGCTCTGGAAACACCATATATTTT; CDR3 protein: CASSFEVSSGNTIYF
J gene: TRBJ2-3; D gene: TRBD1; clone size: NA; V gene: TRBV25-1; CDR3 DNA: TGTGCCAGCAGTGGAAACAGGGGGCCTGACACAGATACGCAGTATTTT; CDR3 protein: CASSGNRGPDTDTQYF
J gene: TRBJ1-5; D gene: NA; clone size: NA; V gene: TRBV12-3/TRBV12-4; CDR3 DNA: TGTGCCAGCAGTTTAGGGGCAGGGAGTCAGCCCCAGCATTTT; CDR3 protein: CASSLGAGSQPQHF
J gene: TRBJ2-1; D gene: NA; clone size: few; V gene: TRBV7-7; CDR3 DNA: TGTGCCAGCAGCCCCGGGACTTTCTCCTACAATGAGCAGTTCTTC; CDR3 protein: CASSPGTFSYNEQFF
J gene: TRBJ2-1; D gene: TRBD2; clone size: many; V gene: TRBV25-1; CDR3 DNA: TGTGCCAGCAGTGAGCTAGCGGGGGGGCCCGACAATGAGCAGTTCTTC; CDR3 protein: CASSELAGGPDNEQFF
J gene: TRBJ2-7; D gene: TRBD2; clone size: NA; V gene: TRBV10-2; CDR3 DNA: TGCGCCTCCCGGACGGGGGGTCAGTACGAGCAGTACTTC; CDR3 protein: CASRTGGQYEQYF
J gene: TRBJ2-7; D gene: NA; clone size: NA; V gene: TRBV6-2/TRBV6-3; CDR3 DNA: TGTGCCAGCAGTTACGGGGGAAGAGACTACGAGCAGTACTTC; CDR3 protein: CASSYGGRDYEQYF
J gene: TRBJ2-3; D gene: NA; clone size: many; V gene: TRBV30; CDR3 DNA: TGTGCCTGGAGTGGGGGGACGGCTAGCACAGATACGCAGTATTTT; CDR3 protein: CAWSGGTASTDTQYF
J gene: TRBJ2-1; D gene: NA; clone size: NA; V gene: TRBV10-2; CDR3 DNA: TGCGCCAGCAGTGAGCGGACTAACTACAATGAGCAGTTCTTC; CDR3 protein: CASSERTNYNEQFF
J gene: TRBJ2-1; D gene: NA; clone size: NA; V gene: TRBV21-1; CDR3 DNA: TGTGCCAGCAGCAAAGATTTGGGCCCAAGCTCCTACAATGAGCAGTTCTTC; CDR3 protein: CASSKDLGPSSYNEQFF
J gene: TRBJ2-3; D gene: NA; clone size: NA; V gene: TRBV18; CDR3 DNA: TGTGCCAGCTCACGGGACCAAACAGATACGCAGTATTTT; CDR3 protein: CASSRDQTDTQYF
J gene: TRBJ1-2; D gene: NA; clone size: NA; V gene: TRBV20-1; CDR3 DNA: TGCAGTGCTAGAGGAGAATCAGGAGCTAACTATGGCTACACCTTC; CDR3 protein: CSARGESGANYGYTF
J gene: TRBJ2-3; D gene: NA; clone size: NA; V gene: TRBV4-2; CDR3 DNA: TGTGCCAGCAGCCCAAGGATCCCAACAGATACGCAGTATTTT; CDR3 protein: CASSPRIPTDTQYF
J gene: TRBJ2-3; D gene: TRBD2; clone size: NA; V gene: TRBV7-3; CDR3 DNA: TGTGCCAGCAGCAAACAGACTAGCGGGGGCACAGATACGCAGTATTTT; CDR3 protein: CASSKQTSGGTDTQYF
J gene: TRBJ2-4; D gene: NA; clone size: NA; V gene: TRBV12-3/TRBV12-4; CDR3 DNA: TGTGCCAGCAGTCCACGGGACGGAATAAAAAACATTCAGTACTTC; CDR3 protein: CASSPRDGIKNIQYF
J gene: TRBJ1-2; D gene: NA; clone size: few; V gene: TRBV20-1; CDR3 DNA: TGCAGTGCTAAGGCCCCCAACTTAGGGGGTTATGGCTACACCTTC; CDR3 protein: CSAKAPNLGGYGYTF
J gene: TRBJ2-1; D gene: NA; clone size: few; V gene: TRBV12-3/TRBV12-4; CDR3 DNA: TGTGCCAGCCGCGTTCCGGGGCCGTACAATGAGCAGTTCTTC; CDR3 protein: CASRVPGPYNEQFF
J gene: TRBJ1-4; D gene: NA; clone size: NA; V gene: TRBV13; CDR3 DNA: TGTGCCAGCAGCTTCGGAGGGGCTAATGAAAAACTGTTTTTT; CDR3 protein: CASSFGGANEKLFF
J gene: TRBJ1-2; D gene: NA; clone size: NA; V gene: TRBV28; CDR3 DNA: TGTGCCAGCACTCCCCGTCGATCCTATGGCTACACCTTC; CDR3 protein: CASTPRRSYGYTF
J gene: TRBJ2-5; D gene: NA; clone size: many; V gene: TRBV27; CDR3 DNA: TGTGCCAGCAGTTTATCGGACAGCCGAAAAGAGACCCAGTACTTC; CDR3 protein: CASSLSDSRKETQYF
J gene: TRBJ2-7; D gene: TRBD1; clone size: NA; V gene: TRBV7-3; CDR3 DNA: TGTGCCAGCAGCCAGGACGGGACAGGGGTCTACGAGCAGTACTTC; CDR3 protein: CASSQDGTGVYEQYF
J gene: TRBJ2-7; D gene: TRBD1; clone size: many; V gene: TRBV4-3; CDR3 DNA: TGCGCCAGCAGCCAAGGGCTGACAGGGAACGAGCAGTACTTC; CDR3 protein: CASSQGLTGNEQYF
J gene: TRBJ2-3; D gene: NA; clone size: NA; V gene: TRBV5-4; CDR3 DNA: TGTGCCAGCAGCTTTCGGAGCGAGGCAGATACGCAGTATTTT; CDR3 protein: CASSFRSEADTQYF
J gene: TRBJ2-1; D gene: NA; clone size: few; V gene: TRBV29-1; CDR3 DNA: TGCAGCGTCTTGAGGTGGCTAGCCGGAGAGCAGTTCTTC; CDR3 protein: CSVLRWLAGEQFF
J gene: TRBJ1-1; D gene: TRBD1; clone size: few; V gene: TRBV20-1; CDR3 DNA: TGCAGTGGTTCAATGGGACAGGCCCTGGAAGCTTTCTTT; CDR3 protein: CSGSMGQALEAFF
J gene: TRBJ2-5; D gene: TRBD2; clone size: NA; V gene: TRBV6-5; CDR3 DNA: TGTGCCAGCAGTTCCGGGGGGGCAGGGGATGAGACCCAGTACTTC; CDR3 protein: CASSSGGAGDETQYF
J gene: TRBJ2-6; D gene: NA; clone size: NA; V gene: TRBV5-1; CDR3 DNA: TGCGCCAGCAGCTTGGTGGACAGAACCAGCGGGACCGGGGCCAACGTCCTGACTTTC; CDR3 protein: CASSLVDRTSGTGANVLTF
J gene: TRBJ2-7; D gene: NA; clone size: NA; V gene: TRBV7-8; CDR3 DNA: TGTGCCAGCAGCTACTCCGGGATCTACGAGCAGTACTTC; CDR3 protein: CASSYSGIYEQYF
J gene: TRBJ2-5; D gene: NA; clone size: many; V gene: TRBV6-5; CDR3 DNA: TGTGCCAGCAGTACAGGCCTAGACGAAGAGACCCAGTACTTC; CDR3 protein: CASSTGLDEETQYF
J gene: TRBJ1-6; D gene: NA; clone size: NA; V gene: TRBV12-3/TRBV12-4; CDR3 DNA: TGTGCCAGCAGTTTTTCGGTGTCCCTTAATTCACCCCTCCACTTT; CDR3 protein: CASSFSVSLNSPLHF
J gene: TRBJ2-3; D gene: TRBD2; clone size: NA; V gene: TRBV20-1; CDR3 DNA: TGCAGTGGCAATAGCGGGGAGGGCACAGATACGCAGTATTTT; CDR3 protein: CSGNSGEGTDTQYF
J gene: TRBJ1-2; D gene: NA; clone size: many; V gene: TRBV6-5; CDR3 DNA: TGTGCCAGCAGTTACTCGAGGGCAGGCGAAGGCTACACCTTC; CDR3 protein: CASSYSRAGEGYTF
J gene: TRBJ1-5; D gene: NA; clone size: many; V gene: TRBV5-1; CDR3 DNA: TGCGCCAGCAGCTTGGACGTTAGCAATCAGCCCCAGCATTTT; CDR3 protein: CASSLDVSNQPQHF
J gene: TRBJ2-2; D gene: NA; clone size: many; V gene: TRBV19; CDR3 DNA: TGTGCCAGTAGTCCACTCACAGGGAACACCGGGGAGCTGTTTTTT; CDR3 protein: CASSPLTGNTGELFF